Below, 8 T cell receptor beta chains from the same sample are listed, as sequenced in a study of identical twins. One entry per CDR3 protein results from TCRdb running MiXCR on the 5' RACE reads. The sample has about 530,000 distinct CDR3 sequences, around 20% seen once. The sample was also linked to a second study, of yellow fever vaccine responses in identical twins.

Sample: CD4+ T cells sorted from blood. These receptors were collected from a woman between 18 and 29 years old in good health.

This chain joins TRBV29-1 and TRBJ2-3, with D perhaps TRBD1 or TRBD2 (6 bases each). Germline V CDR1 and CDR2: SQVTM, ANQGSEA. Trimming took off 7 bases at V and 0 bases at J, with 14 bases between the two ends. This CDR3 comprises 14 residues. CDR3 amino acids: CSARPGASTDTQYF. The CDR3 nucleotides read TGCAGCGCCCGACCGGGGGCAAGCACAGATACGCAGTATTTT.

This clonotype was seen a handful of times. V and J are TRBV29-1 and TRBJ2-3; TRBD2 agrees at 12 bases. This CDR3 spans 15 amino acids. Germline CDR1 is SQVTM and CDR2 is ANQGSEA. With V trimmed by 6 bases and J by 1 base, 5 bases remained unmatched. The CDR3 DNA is TGCAGCGTGCTAAGACTAGCGGGGGGCACAGATACGCAGTATTTT. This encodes CSVLRLAGGTDTQYF.

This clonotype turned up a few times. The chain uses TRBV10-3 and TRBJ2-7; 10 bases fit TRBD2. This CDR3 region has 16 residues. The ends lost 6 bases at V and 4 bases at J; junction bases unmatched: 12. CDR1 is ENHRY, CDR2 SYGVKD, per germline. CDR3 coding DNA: TGTGCCATCAGCCCCGGGGGGTCTAGCGGGAGTTACGAGCAGTACTTC. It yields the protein CAISPGGSSGSYEQYF.

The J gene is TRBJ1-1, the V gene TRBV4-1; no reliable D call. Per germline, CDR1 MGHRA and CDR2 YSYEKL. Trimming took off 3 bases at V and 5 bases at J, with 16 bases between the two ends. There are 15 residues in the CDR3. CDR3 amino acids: CASSQPTSGRTEAFF. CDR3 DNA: TGCGCCAGCAGCCAGCCGACGTCCGGACGGACTGAAGCTTTCTTT.

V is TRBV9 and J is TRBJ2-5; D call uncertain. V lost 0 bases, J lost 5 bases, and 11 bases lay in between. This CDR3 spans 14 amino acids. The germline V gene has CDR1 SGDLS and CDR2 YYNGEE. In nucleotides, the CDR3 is TGTGCCAGCAGCGTAGGTATTGCGACGGAGACCCAGTACTTC. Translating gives CASSVGIATETQYF.

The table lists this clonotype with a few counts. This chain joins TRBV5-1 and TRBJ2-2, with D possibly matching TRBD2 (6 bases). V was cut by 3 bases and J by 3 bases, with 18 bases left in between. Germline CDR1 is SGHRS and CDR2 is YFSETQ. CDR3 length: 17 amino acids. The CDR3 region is CASSSTTPGADTGELFF. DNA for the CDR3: TGCGCCAGCAGCTCAACGACCCCGGGAGCAGACACCGGGGAGCTGTTTTTT.

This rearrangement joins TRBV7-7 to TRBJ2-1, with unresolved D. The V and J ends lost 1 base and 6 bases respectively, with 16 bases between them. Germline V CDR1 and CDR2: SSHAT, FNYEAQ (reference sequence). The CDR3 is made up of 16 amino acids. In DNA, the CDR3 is TGTGCCAGCAGCTTAGTGCCAGCCCAAAACCTCAATGAGCAGTTCTTC. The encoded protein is CASSLVPAQNLNEQFF.

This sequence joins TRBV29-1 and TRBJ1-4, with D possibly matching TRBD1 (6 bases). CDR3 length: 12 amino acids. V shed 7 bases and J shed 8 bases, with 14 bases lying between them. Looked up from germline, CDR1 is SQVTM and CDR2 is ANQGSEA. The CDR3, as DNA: TGCAGCGGGGGGGGCGCAGGGGAAAAACTGTTTTTT. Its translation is CSGGGAGEKLFF.